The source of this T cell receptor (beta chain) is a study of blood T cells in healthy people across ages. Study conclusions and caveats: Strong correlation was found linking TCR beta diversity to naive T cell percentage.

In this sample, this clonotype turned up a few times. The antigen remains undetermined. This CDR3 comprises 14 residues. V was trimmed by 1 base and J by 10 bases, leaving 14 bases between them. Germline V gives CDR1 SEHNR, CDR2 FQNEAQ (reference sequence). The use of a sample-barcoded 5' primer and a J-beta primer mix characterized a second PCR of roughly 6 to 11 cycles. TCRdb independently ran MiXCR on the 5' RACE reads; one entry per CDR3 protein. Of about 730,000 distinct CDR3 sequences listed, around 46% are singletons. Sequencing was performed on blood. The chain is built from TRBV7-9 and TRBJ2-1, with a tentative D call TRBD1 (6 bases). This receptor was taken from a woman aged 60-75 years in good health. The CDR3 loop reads CASSLEVEGVEQFF. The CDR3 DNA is TGTGCCAGCAGCTTAGAGGTAGAGGGGGTAGAGCAGTTCTTC.